These 20 T cell receptor beta chains came from one sample sequenced in a study of cytotoxic CD8 clonotypes in ibrutinib-treated CLL. Repertoires were generated with immunoSEQ multiplex PCR, while TCRdb's copy carries only in-frame clones and drops some. This table holds about 200,000 clones, roughly 72% found once. The starting material was PBMCs, obtained after 24 months of ibrutinib treatment. The receptor set was obtained from a human donor with chronic lymphocytic leukemia.

This chain links TRBV27 with TRBJ2-5; perhaps TRBD1 as D (6 bases). CDR1 is MNHEY and CDR2 is SMNVEV in the germline V gene (reference sequence). This CDR3 is 15 amino acids long. Between the trimmed V and J ends, which lost 7 bases and 5 bases, there was a span of 20 bases. CDR3 residues: CASTPGDTLGETQYF. CDR3 coding DNA: TGTGCCAGCACTCCTGGGGACACTCTCGGGGAGACCCAGTACTTC.

The chain couples TRBV28 to TRBJ2-7; TRBD1 matches at 10 bases. The CDR3 extends over 14 amino acids. V lost 11 bases, J lost 3 bases, and 10 bases stayed unmatched. The germline V gene has CDR1 MDHEN and CDR2 SYDVKM. DNA for the CDR3: TGTGCCGGCGGGGCGGGACAGGGGCTCTACGAGCAGTACTTC. It specifies CAGGAGQGLYEQYF.

The CDR3 here is CASSPSSGANVLTF. The DNA of the CDR3 is TGTGCCAGCTCACCTAGCTCTGGGGCCAACGTCCTGACTTTC. This chain connects TRBV18 to TRBJ2-6; D gene uncertain. The CDR3 covers 14 residues. Between the trimmed V and J ends, which lost 3 bases and 0 bases, there was a span of 3 bases. Germline V lookup: CDR1 KGHSH, CDR2 LQKENI.

In DNA, the CDR3 is TGTGCTAGTGGTATGGCCGGGACTAGCGGAGGGAATGAGCAGTTCTTC. Protein sequence: CASGMAGTSGGNEQFF. This chain joins TRBV12-5 and TRBJ2-1, with TRBD2 matching 11 bases. Losses at the gene ends were 5 bases for V and 7 bases for J; bases not matched to a gene: 10. This CDR3 is 16 amino acids long. Germline CDR1 is LGHNT and CDR2 is FRNRAP.

This chain connects TRBV27 to TRBJ1-5; tentatively, D is TRBD1 (6 bases). The V end lost 5 bases, the J end lost 3 bases, and 14 bases lay between the germline ends. The CDR3 is 15 amino acids. Germline CDR1 MNHEY, CDR2 SMNVEV (reference sequence). The CDR3 DNA reads TGTGCCAGCAGTCCCAACGACAGGTTCAATCAGCCCCAGCATTTT. Translating it yields CASSPNDRFNQPQHF.

This chain joins TRBV28 and TRBJ2-7, with D hard to call. In germline, CDR1 is MDHEN, CDR2 SYDVKM. This CDR3 spans 12 amino acids. V was clipped by 5 bases and J by 3 bases, with 8 bases between them. The CDR3 DNA reads TGTGCCAGCAGTGTCACCGGCTACGAGCAGTACTTC. It codes for CASSVTGYEQYF.

The V and J genes are TRBV13 and TRBJ2-2, with D possibly matching TRBD2 (5 bases). The V end was cut by 3 bases, the J end by 4 bases, with 12 bases between. The CDR3 runs 15 residues. Germline V gene lookup returns CDR1 PRHDT and CDR2 FYEKMQ (reference sequence). The CDR3 DNA reads TGTGCCAGCAGCTTTGTGAGGGTGCTCACCGGGGAGCTGTTTTTT. Translation gives CASSFVRVLTGELFF.

This clone is a singleton in its sample. The chain uses TRBV20-1 and TRBJ2-1; D possibly uses TRBD1 or TRBD2 (5 bases each). The CDR3 loop spans 11 amino acids. Trimming took 3 bases from V and 9 from J, leaving 9 bases between them. From germline, CDR1 is DFQATT and CDR2 SNEGSKA (reference sequence). CDR3 in amino acids: CSARFGGEQFF. DNA for the CDR3: TGCAGTGCTAGGTTTGGGGGTGAGCAGTTCTTC.

CDR3 in amino acids: CSVGGLTGAYEQYF. As DNA, the CDR3 is TGCAGCGTCGGGGGATTGACAGGAGCCTACGAGCAGTACTTC. The chain employs TRBV29-1 and TRBJ2-7; D might be TRBD1 or TRBD2, each matching 6 bases. Germline lookup yields CDR1 SQVTM and CDR2 ANQGSEA. The CDR3 sequence is 14 residues long. Trimming pared 6 bases from V and 2 bases from J, leaving 17 bases between.

This clone was detected only a few times. This sequence joins TRBV7-2 and TRBJ2-1; 8 bases line up with TRBD2. Germline values: CDR1 SGHTA, CDR2 FQGNSA. This CDR3 is 15 amino acids long. The V segment lost 8 bases and the J segment 5 bases; nucleotides outside the gene matches: 11. The DNA of the CDR3 is TGTGCCAGCCTGCGGGAGGCCCTAATCAACAATGAGCAGTTCTTC. It encodes CASLREALINNEQFF.

The sample holds one count of this clone. This rearrangement joins TRBV11-2 to TRBJ2-3; D unresolved. Looked up from germline, CDR1 is SGHAT and CDR2 is FQNNGV. This CDR3 region has 12 residues. Trimming took 5 bases from V and 0 from J, leaving 3 bases between them. CDR3 amino acids: CASSPSTDTQYF. The CDR3, as DNA: TGTGCCAGCAGCCCAAGCACAGATACGCAGTATTTT.

This clone occurred a few times. The chain recombines TRBV19 with TRBJ2-7; 7 bases are a match to TRBD2. The germline gives CDR1 LNHDA, CDR2 SQIVND (reference sequence). The CDR3 spans 13 residues. J was trimmed by 7 bases and V by 5 bases; bases with no gene match: 8. The CDR3 is CASSRFPGREQYF. In DNA, the CDR3 is TGTGCCAGTAGTCGATTCCCCGGGAGGGAGCAGTACTTC. Full variable domain (missing parts from reference TRBV19 and TRBJ2-7): DGGITQSPKYLFRKEGQNVTLSCEQNLNHDAMYWYRQDPGQGLRLIYYSQIVNDFQKGDIAEGYSVSREKKESFPLTVTSAQKNPTAFYLCASSRFPGREQYFGPGTRLTVT.

The V call is TRBV6-5, the J call TRBJ2-7; D is perhaps TRBD1 (6 bases). Germline V gene lookup returns CDR1 MNHEY and CDR2 SVGAGI. Deletions cut 7 bases from V and 1 base from J, with 14 bases between. The CDR3 is made up of 14 amino acids. This CDR3 reads CASTWGRGSYEQYF. The CDR3 bases are TGTGCCAGCACCTGGGGCAGGGGATCCTACGAGCAGTACTTC.

J is TRBJ2-7 and V is TRBV28, with TRBD1 matching 9 bases. The germline CDR1 and CDR2 sequences are MDHEN and SYDVKM. The CDR3 totals 14 residues. The junction had 3 bases not matched to a gene; V was cut back by 2 bases and J by 4 bases. CDR3 amino acids: CASSLDRGWYEQYF. The CDR3 DNA sequence: TGTGCCAGCAGTTTAGACAGGGGGTGGTACGAGCAGTACTTC.

The chain links TRBV5-4 to TRBJ2-1; a possible D gene is TRBD2 (5 bases). This CDR3 contains 14 residues. Germline values: CDR1 SGHNT, CDR2 YYREEE (reference sequence). The V gene lost 4 bases and the J gene lost 5 bases, with 13 bases spanning the gap. The CDR3 protein is CASSRETTNNEQFF. The DNA for the CDR3 is TGTGCCAGCAGCCGCGAGACTACAAACAATGAGCAGTTCTTC.

This clone showed up just a few times. This chain joins TRBV9 and TRBJ2-3, with TRBD2 as a possible D gene (6 bases). Trimming removed 0 bases at V and 1 base at J, with 12 bases between. The CDR3 is 16 amino acids. Germline assignment: CDR1 SGDLS and CDR2 YYNGEE. CDR3 region: CASSVGASERTDTQYF. CDR3 sequence (DNA): TGTGCCAGCAGCGTAGGGGCTAGCGAACGCACAGATACGCAGTATTTT.

This chain uses TRBV5-4 with TRBJ2-5; D is perhaps TRBD1 (6 bases). The CDR3 runs to 14 residues. Germline V gene data show CDR1 as SGHNT and CDR2 as YYREEE (reference sequence). V was trimmed by 4 bases and J by 5 bases, leaving 15 bases between them. The DNA for the CDR3 is TGTGCCAGCAGCGCTACACAGGGTTCGGAGACCCAGTACTTC. It translates to CASSATQGSETQYF.

The chain uses TRBV11-2 and TRBJ1-2, with D maybe TRBD1 (5 bases). The CDR3 extends over 19 amino acids. Per the germline V gene, CDR1 is SGHAT and CDR2 is FQNNGV. V was cut by 4 bases and J by 2 bases, with 26 bases left in between. The CDR3 DNA follows: TGTGCCAGCAGCTCACTTAGACCCCGGGACGCAACGAGGAACTATGGCTACACCTTC. This translates into CASSSLRPRDATRNYGYTF.

The rearrangement links TRBV19 to TRBJ2-7; 7 nucleotides line up with TRBD2. With V trimmed by 2 bases and J by 1 base, 8 bases remained unmatched. This CDR3 has 16 amino acids. Germline assignment: CDR1 LNHDA and CDR2 SQIVND (reference sequence). The CDR3 DNA follows: TGTGCCAGTAGTATAAGAGAGGGTAGCGGGTCCTACGAGCAGTACTTC. Protein product: CASSIREGSGSYEQYF. The variable domain in full, completed from reference TRBV19 and TRBJ2-7, reads DGGITQSPKYLFRKEGQNVTLSCEQNLNHDAMYWYRQDPGQGLRLIYYSQIVNDFQKGDIAEGYSVSREKKESFPLTVTSAQKNPTAFYLCASSIREGSGSYEQYFGPGTRLTVT.

The chain links TRBV10-3 to TRBJ1-5; a weak D match, TRBD1 (5 bases). The CDR3 covers 14 residues. Germline loops: CDR1 ENHRY, CDR2 SYGVKD. V was trimmed by 0 bases and J by 5 bases, leaving 8 bases between them. The CDR3 DNA reads TGTGCCATCAGTGAGTCGATAGGGGATCAGCCCCAGCATTTT. This sequence encodes CAISESIGDQPQHF.